The 20 T cell receptor beta chains presented below share a single source sample, sequenced in a study of cytomegalovirus exposure and HLA in healthy donors. The PCR had 60 Vbeta and 13 Jbeta primers. Assay used: immunoSEQ multiplex PCR; TCRdb lists only in-frame clones, some missing. The record lists 150,000 or so clones, of which the ten most abundant hold around 1.5%. Material for sequencing was PBMCs. The receptors here all came from a woman between 50 and 59 years old in good health and CMV-seronegative.

The gene calls are TRBV7-2 and TRBJ2-3; TRBD2 might be the D (6 bases). Germline V gives CDR1 SGHTA, CDR2 FQGNSA. V shed 0 bases and J shed 0 bases, with 7 bases lying between them. The CDR3 consists of 15 residues. CDR3 sequence reads: CASSLAGLSTDTQYF. The CDR3 DNA sequence: TGTGCCAGCAGCTTAGCGGGACTGAGCACAGATACGCAGTATTTT.

The chain combines TRBV9 with TRBJ2-4, with TRBD1 identical over 7 bases. The germline V gene encodes CDR1 SGDLS and CDR2 YYNGEE. With 3 bases clipped from V and 6 bases from J, the junction kept 6 bases outside the gene matches. The CDR3 has 14 residues. The CDR3 bases are TGTGCCAGCAGCGCTCGGGACAGCTTAAACATTCAGTACTTC. Translating gives CASSARDSLNIQYF.

V usage is TRBV5-1 and J usage is TRBJ2-5; TRBD2 agrees at 12 bases. The V gene's germline CDR1 is SGHRS and CDR2 YFSETQ. J gave up 0 bases and V 2 bases, and 8 bases lay outside the gene matches. This CDR3 comprises 18 residues. This CDR3 is CASSFTVRLAGDQETQYF. The DNA for the CDR3 is TGCGCCAGCAGCTTCACGGTCCGACTAGCGGGGGACCAAGAGACCCAGTACTTC.

V gene TRBV6-1 combines with J gene TRBJ1-2, with D perhaps TRBD1 (5 bases). This CDR3 is built from 16 residues. Trimming cost V 0 bases and J 2 bases, with 13 bases left between them. CDR1 MNHNS and CDR2 SASEGT come from the germline V gene. Here the CDR3 reads CASSEAGPGENYGYTF. CDR3 nucleotide sequence: TGTGCCAGCAGTGAAGCCGGCCCGGGGGAAAACTATGGCTACACCTTC.

This chain joins TRBV9 and TRBJ1-2; TRBD1 might be the D (5 bases). The CDR3 is 14 residues long. Germline V lookup: CDR1 SGDLS, CDR2 YYNGEE. V shed 2 bases and J shed 5 bases, with 13 bases lying between them. The CDR3 region is CASSVDSRAYGYTF. The CDR3 region has the DNA TGTGCCAGCAGCGTCGACAGTAGGGCATATGGCTACACCTTC.

The genes are TRBV28 and TRBJ2-7; D not resolved. Germline values: CDR1 MDHEN, CDR2 SYDVKM. V lost 6 bases, J lost 3 bases, and 12 bases lay in between. CDR3 length equals 13 residues. The CDR3 nucleotides are TGTGCCAGCAGGGCAATAAACGTCTACGAGCAGTACTTC. Translating gives CASRAINVYEQYF.

This chain uses TRBV4-3 with TRBJ2-1; D might be TRBD2 (6 bases). This CDR3 spans 18 amino acids. V shed 1 base and J shed 5 bases, with 21 bases lying between them. Per the germline V gene, CDR1 is LGHNA and CDR2 is YSLEER. This CDR3 is CASSQARTSRWEDNEQFF. The CDR3 DNA reads as TGCGCCAGCAGCCAAGCAAGAACTAGTCGCTGGGAGGACAATGAGCAGTTCTTC.

V gene TRBV7-9 combines with J gene TRBJ1-1, with D perhaps matching TRBD1 (6 bases). The V end lost 2 bases, the J end lost 8 bases, and 12 bases lay between the germline ends. CDR3 size: 13 residues. Germline CDR1 SEHNR, CDR2 FQNEAQ (reference sequence). CDR3 DNA: TGTGCCAGCAGCTTACGTGGACAGCTAGAAGCTTTCTTT. Protein: CASSLRGQLEAFF.

The chain carries TRBV5-4 and TRBJ1-2; 10 nucleotides line up with TRBD1. The CDR3 is made up of 13 amino acids. Germline loops: CDR1 SGHNT, CDR2 YYREEE (reference sequence). Unmatched junction bases numbered 7, after V lost 4 bases and J lost 10 bases. CDR3 bases: TGTGCCAGCAGCCTCCGGGACAGGGGTGCCTACACCTTC. Translating gives CASSLRDRGAYTF.

The V and J genes are TRBV2 and TRBJ2-5, with D uncertain. Trimming shortened V by 5 bases and J by 4 bases, and 8 bases separated the two germline ends. CDR3 size: 12 residues. The germline V gene has CDR1 SNHLY and CDR2 FYNNEI. CDR3 nucleotides: TGTGCCAGCAGTACATACCGAGAGACCCAGTACTTC. Translated: CASSTYRETQYF.

This chain connects TRBV4-3 to TRBJ1-6; unclear D gene. Germline CDR1 and CDR2: LGHNA and YSLEER. Trimming cost V 0 bases and J 14 bases, with 17 bases left between them. CDR3 length equals 15 residues. The CDR3 coding sequence is TGCGCCAGCAGCCAAGATCGGCGGGAGTTTAACACCCTCCACTTT. Amino acids: CASSQDRREFNTLHF.

V is TRBV5-1 and J is TRBJ1-1; TRBD1 might be the D (5 bases). CDR3 length: 16 amino acids. From germline, CDR1 is SGHRS and CDR2 YFSETQ. The V and J ends lost 4 bases and 5 bases respectively, with 21 bases between them. CDR3 in DNA: TGCGCCAGCAGCCCCTATCGCAGGGAAGGTCCTACTGAAGCTTTCTTT. This codes for CASSPYRREGPTEAFF.

The chain couples TRBV29-1 to TRBJ2-5; 11 nucleotides align to TRBD1. The CDR3 runs to 15 residues. From germline, CDR1 is SQVTM and CDR2 ANQGSEA. V lost 7 bases and J lost 5; bases outside the gene matches: 12. The CDR3 sequence: CSGRAGTGGGETQYF. Written as DNA, the CDR3 is TGCAGCGGTCGAGCCGGGACAGGGGGAGGTGAGACCCAGTACTTC.

The chain employs TRBV2 and TRBJ1-2; D is perhaps TRBD1 (6 bases). V lost 4 bases to trimming and J lost 3 bases, with 12 bases between them. The CDR3 totals 14 residues. Germline V CDR1 and CDR2: SNHLY, FYNNEI. DNA of the CDR3: TGTGCCAGCAGTGCCCAGGGGATTGACTATGGCTACACCTTC. The encoded protein is CASSAQGIDYGYTF.

The chain recombines TRBV27 with TRBJ2-5; TRBD2 aligns across 9 bases. The V gene's germline CDR1 is MNHEY and CDR2 SMNVEV (reference sequence). V gave up 4 bases and J gave up 5 bases; unmatched junction bases: 5. The length of the CDR3 is 14 residues. CDR3 in amino acids: CASSWREGRETQYF. CDR3 DNA sequence: TGTGCCAGCAGTTGGCGGGAGGGCCGGGAGACCCAGTACTTC.

The chain links TRBV27 to TRBJ1-1, with D maybe TRBD1 (6 bases). CDR3 length: 14 residues. Germline V gene lookup returns CDR1 MNHEY and CDR2 SMNVEV (reference sequence). V lost 0 bases and J lost 5, with 10 bases in between. CDR3: CASSLSRGITEAFF. Written as DNA, the CDR3 is TGTGCCAGCAGTTTATCGAGGGGGATAACTGAAGCTTTCTTT.

V gene TRBV18 combines with J gene TRBJ2-1; D perhaps matches TRBD1 (5 bases). The CDR3 is 14 residues long. The germline V gene has CDR1 KGHSH and CDR2 LQKENI. Trimming pared 2 bases from V and 4 bases from J, leaving 9 bases between. The CDR3 coding sequence is TGTGCCAGCTCACCATCCCAGGGTTACAATGAGCAGTTCTTC. It encodes CASSPSQGYNEQFF.

The chain is built from TRBV5-1 and TRBJ1-1, with D unclear. Looked up from germline, CDR1 is SGHRS and CDR2 is YFSETQ. The CDR3 totals 13 residues. The V and J ends lost 4 bases and 0 bases respectively, with 7 bases between them. Here the CDR3 DNA reads TGCGCCAGCAGCCTTCTTATGAACACTGAAGCTTTCTTT. Protein product: CASSLLMNTEAFF.

This rearrangement joins TRBV18 to TRBJ2-7, with 11 bases aligning to TRBD2. After removal of 2 bases from V and 7 bases from J, the junction contained 7 bases not matched to a gene. The CDR3 runs 15 residues. Germline V lookup: CDR1 KGHSH, CDR2 LQKENI. The CDR3 region is CASSPLAGGPSEQYF. The CDR3 DNA follows: TGTGCCAGCTCACCATTAGCGGGGGGGCCGAGTGAGCAGTACTTC.

This chain links TRBV4-1 with TRBJ1-5, with TRBD1 as a possible D gene (5 bases). The CDR3 length is 16 residues. CDR1 and CDR2 (germline): MGHRA, YSYEKL. The V gene lost 0 bases and the J gene lost 3 bases, with 12 bases spanning the gap. The CDR3 loop is CASSQDYGAYNQPQHF. In nucleotides, the CDR3 is TGCGCCAGCAGCCAAGATTATGGGGCATACAATCAGCCCCAGCATTTT.